These T cell receptor beta chains were read from a single sample in a study of Graves' ophthalmopathy and Graves' hyperthyroidism. TCRdb ran MiXCR on the multiplex PCR reads and lists one entry per CDR3 protein. The table records about 220,000 distinct CDR3 sequences, roughly 21% of them present only once. The specimen was peripheral blood. These receptors came from a woman aged 45 to 65 with Graves' ophthalmopathy. Each CDR3 is given with its conserved first and last residue. A D gene is named only where the DNA matches it firmly. Expanded clones get a size class; other rows say once, few or many, or leave the size out.

clone_size j_call d_call v_call cdr3_aa cdr3_nt
NA TRBJ1-2 TRBD1 TRBV2 CARGTGGLDYGYTF TGTGCCAGGGGAACAGGGGGCCTGGACTATGGCTACACCTTC
many TRBJ1-1 NA TRBV7-3 CASSLNSQGTEAFF TGTGCCAGCAGCTTAAACTCCCAAGGCACTGAAGCTTTCTTT
few TRBJ2-4 TRBD2 TRBV7-2 CASNLEGRAKNIQYF TGTGCCAGCAACTTAGAAGGGAGGGCAAAAAACATTCAGTACTTC
many TRBJ1-1 NA TRBV6-5 CASSYSGTGPGNTEAFF TGTGCCAGCAGTTACTCGGGAACAGGCCCTGGGAACACTGAAGCTTTCTTT
NA TRBJ2-7 NA TRBV6-1 CASRTVEGEQYF TGTGCCAGCAGGACAGTCGAGGGCGAGCAGTACTTC
NA TRBJ1-2 NA TRBV15 CATSRDRVRGEGYTF TGTGCCACCAGCAGAGATAGGGTACGGGGGGAAGGCTACACCTTC
many TRBJ2-7 NA TRBV20-1 CSAQLGTGSYEQYF TGCAGTGCTCAGCTCGGGACGGGATCCTACGAGCAGTACTTC
NA TRBJ1-1 NA TRBV18 CASSPMQDSTTEAFF TGTGCCAGCTCACCCATGCAGGATTCAACCACTGAAGCTTTCTTT
many TRBJ1-3 NA TRBV6-5 CASSYSGNTIYF TGTGCCAGCAGTTACTCTGGAAACACCATATATTTT
many TRBJ2-3 NA TRBV11-2 CASSRNGYGTDTQYF TGTGCCAGCAGCCGGAACGGCTATGGGACAGATACGCAGTATTTT
many TRBJ1-5 NA TRBV28 CAIRDNSNQPQHF TGTGCCATCCGGGACAATAGCAATCAGCCCCAGCATTTT
many TRBJ2-5 TRBD2 TRBV7-2 CASSSSGTRRETQYF TGTGCCAGCAGCTCATCCGGGACTAGGCGCGAGACCCAGTACTTC
many TRBJ1-1 NA TRBV28 CASRKMDVNTEAFF TGTGCCAGCAGGAAAATGGACGTGAACACTGAAGCTTTCTTT
many TRBJ2-7 NA TRBV10-2 CASSDPGVSREQYF TGCGCCAGCAGTGATCCGGGGGTATCTCGAGAGCAGTACTTC
NA TRBJ1-1 NA TRBV14 CASSRHVALQAEACF TGTGCCAGCAGCCGACACGTGGCACTCCAAGCTGAAGCTTGCTTT
NA TRBJ1-2 NA TRBV6-2/TRBV6-3 CASSDPPDGYTF TGTGCCAGCAGTGACCCTCCAGATGGCTACACCTTC
NA TRBJ1-1 NA TRBV4-3 CASSQPPLPGFNFARNTEAFF TGCGCCAGCAGCCAACCCCCACTACCAGGGTTTAATTTCGCGCGGAACACTGAAGCTTTCTTT
NA TRBJ2-7 NA TRBV6-1 CASSPLSANYEQYF TGTGCCAGCAGCCCCCTTTCGGCCAACTACGAGCAGTACTTC
many TRBJ2-7 TRBD1 TRBV6-2/TRBV6-3 CASSPGGQGYEQYF TGTGCCAGCAGTCCCGGGGGACAGGGGTACGAGCAGTACTTC
many TRBJ1-5 NA TRBV12-3/TRBV12-4 CASSFSGAGNQPQHF TGTGCCAGCAGTTTCTCAGGGGCTGGCAATCAGCCCCAGCATTTT
NA TRBJ2-5 TRBD2 TRBV3-1 CASSQDLASGSQTQYF TGTGCCAGCAGCCAAGATCTGGCTAGCGGGAGTCAGACCCAGTACTTC
many TRBJ2-7 NA TRBV10-1 CASLDSPEQYF TGCGCCAGTCTGGACAGCCCCGAGCAGTACTTC
many TRBJ2-7 TRBD1 TRBV20-1 CSARSQGDLGEQYF TGCAGTGCTAGGTCACAGGGGGATCTGGGTGAGCAGTACTTC
many TRBJ1-2 NA TRBV28 CASSPPGEYGYTF TGTGCCAGCAGCCCTCCCGGGGAGTATGGCTACACCTTC
many TRBJ1-1 TRBD1 TRBV6-5 CASSSQGVGDTEAFF TGTGCCAGCAGTTCACAGGGGGTGGGGGACACTGAAGCTTTCTTT
NA TRBJ2-2 TRBD1 TRBV6-9 CASSNPGQGFAESRNTGELFF TGTGCCAGCAGTAATCCGGGACAGGGTTTCGCAGAGTCCCGAAACACCGGGGAGCTGTTTTTT
many TRBJ1-6 NA TRBV19 CASTASGATNSPLHF TGTGCCAGTACGGCATCGGGGGCGACCAATTCACCCCTCCACTTT
NA TRBJ2-7 NA TRBV11-2 CAISLVGKQYF TGTGCCATCAGCTTAGTAGGGAAGCAGTACTTC
many TRBJ2-6 NA TRBV2 CASSAAGANVLTF TGTGCCAGCAGTGCCGCTGGGGCCAACGTCCTGACTTTC
many TRBJ1-5 TRBD1 TRBV2 CASRRDRDDQPQHF TGTGCCAGCAGACGGGACAGGGATGATCAGCCCCAGCATTTT
many TRBJ2-4 NA TRBV11-2 CASSFAGPENIQYF TGTGCCAGCAGCTTCGCGGGTCCGGAAAACATTCAGTACTTC
many TRBJ2-7 NA TRBV11-2 CASSFQPYEQYF TGTGCCAGCAGCTTTCAGCCTTACGAGCAGTACTTC
NA TRBJ2-2 NA TRBV5-1 CASSLSGKAEDAGRKFTGELFF TGCGCCAGCAGCTTGTCGGGAAAAGCTGAAGATGCCGGACGGAAATTTACCGGGGAGCTGTTTTTT
many TRBJ1-2 NA TRBV6-5 CASTQQGSGYTF TGTGCCAGCACCCAACAGGGTTCTGGCTACACCTTC
many TRBJ2-7 TRBD2 TRBV2 CANGAGGGYEQYF TGTGCCAACGGAGCGGGAGGAGGCTACGAGCAGTACTTC
many TRBJ1-2 NA TRBV7-2 CASSLAWQARYGYTF TGTGCCAGCAGCTTAGCGTGGCAGGCCCGTTATGGCTACACCTTC